Only a few counts were recorded for the clone carrying this T cell receptor beta chain. The target antigen is unknown. Germline lookup yields CDR1 SQVTM and CDR2 ANQGSEA. The CDR3 is made up of 13 amino acids. Trimming shortened V by 4 bases and J by 2 bases, and 11 bases separated the two germline ends. These data come from a study of T cell repertoires in cytomegalovirus infection. TCRdb passed the reads through MiXCR, listing each CDR3 protein once. The table shows tens of thousands of distinct CDR3 sequences, with roughly 20% occurring only once. Study results and caveats: The cumulative frequency of public TCR beta families identified carriers of CMV plus the relevant HLA.

This TCR was sampled from a human donor in good health (CMV status not recorded). Some clones in this sample may be carry-over from other donors' samples. The chain has TRBV29-1 and TRBJ2-5; D perhaps matches TRBD1 (5 bases). Here the sequenced sample was CD8+ T cells from cultured PBMCs, taken from culture after CMV antigen stimulation. CDR3 loop: CSVVDTLQETQYF. The DNA of the CDR3 is TGCAGCGTTGTGGACACACTGCAAGAGACCCAGTACTTC.